The 2 T cell receptor beta chains reported below all come from one sample, sequenced in a study of T cells in Graves' hyperthyroidism and ophthalmopathy. RNA transcripts provided the source from which TCR beta CDR3 regions were amplified. HTBI primers were employed in a first-round RT-PCR of the TCR CDR3. TCRdb called the multiplex PCR reads again in MiXCR, with one record for every CDR3 protein. The sample contains under 300,000 distinct CDR3 sequences, approximately 15% of which appear only once. Sequenced sample: blood. The source is a woman aged 40 to 50 with Graves' hyperthyroidism.

The chain combines TRBV24-1 with TRBJ1-5; possible D gene TRBD1, 6 bases. CDR1 is KGHDR and CDR2 is SFDVKD in the germline V gene. The CDR3 is 15 amino acids. Trimming took off 6 bases at V and 3 bases at J, with 14 bases between the two ends. The CDR3: CATSPRTVINQPQHF. The CDR3 coding sequence is TGTGCCACCAGTCCCAGGACAGTAATCAATCAGCCCCAGCATTTT.

This clonotype has at least ten counts. The J gene is TRBJ2-5, the V gene TRBV20-1; D is possibly TRBD1 or TRBD2 (6 bases each). The CDR3 loop spans 15 amino acids. Per germline, CDR1 DFQATT and CDR2 SNEGSKA (reference sequence). V gave up 3 bases and J gave up 2 bases, with 16 bases separating them. The CDR3: CSASLGGTGQETQYF. The CDR3 DNA is TGCAGTGCTAGCCTAGGGGGGACGGGACAAGAGACCCAGTACTTC.